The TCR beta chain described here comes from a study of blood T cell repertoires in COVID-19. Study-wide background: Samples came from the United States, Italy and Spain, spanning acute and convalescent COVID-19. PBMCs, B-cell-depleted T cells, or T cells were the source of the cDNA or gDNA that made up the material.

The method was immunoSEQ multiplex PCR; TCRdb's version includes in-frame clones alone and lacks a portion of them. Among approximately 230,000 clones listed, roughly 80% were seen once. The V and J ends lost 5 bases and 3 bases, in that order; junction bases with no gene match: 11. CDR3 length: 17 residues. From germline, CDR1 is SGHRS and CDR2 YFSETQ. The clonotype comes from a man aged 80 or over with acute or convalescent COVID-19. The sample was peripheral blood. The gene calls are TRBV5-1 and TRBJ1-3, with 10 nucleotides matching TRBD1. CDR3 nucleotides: TGCGCCAGCAGGCCCGGGACAGGGGAGCCCTATGGAAACACCATATATTTT. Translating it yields CASRPGTGEPYGNTIYF. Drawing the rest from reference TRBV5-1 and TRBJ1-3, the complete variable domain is KAGVTQTPRYLIKTRGQQVTLSCSPISGHRSVSWYQQTPGQGLQFLFEYFSETQRNKGNFPGRFSGRQFSNSRSEMNVSTLELGDSALYLCASRPGTGEPYGNTIYFGEGSWLTVV.